This entry features one TCR beta chain sequence. The antigen is undetermined. Assay: immunoSEQ multiplex PCR; the TCRdb copy retains only in-frame clones and omits some. The data contain approximately 70,000 clones, 84% of them seen just once; the ten biggest clones take up about 0.4%. The sample originates from a study of graft-versus-host responses after intestinal transplantation. V was clipped by 0 bases and J by 6 bases; unmatched bases: 7. Germline assignment: CDR1 LNHNV and CDR2 YYDKDF (reference sequence). There are 17 residues in the CDR3. The rearrangement joins TRBV15 to TRBJ2-2, with 10 positions matching TRBD2. The sequenced sample was unstimulated CD4+ T cells sorted from spleen or lymph node cells, obtained before transplant. This clonotype was sampled from a human donor who was the organ donor for an intestinal transplant. In DNA, the CDR3 is TGTGCCACCAGCAGAGATTTTAGGCTAGCGGGGGCCGGGGAGCTGTTTTTT. This codes for CATSRDFRLAGAGELFF.